Given below is one TCR beta chain in context. Its antigen remains unknown. This record belongs to a study of a mutant IDH1 vaccine in newly diagnosed glioma. At the level of the study: Treated patients comprised approximately 60% males and around 38% females, mean age approximately 37 years. Broader study findings: Alterations occurring in top peripheral T cell clonotypes seemed unrelated to pseudoprogression.

Described time point: week 23, last vaccination. Every vaccine dose comprised 300 ug of mutant IDH1 20-mer peptide plus topical imiquimod. The assay was immunoSEQ multiplex PCR, and TCRdb's table has in-frame clones only and misses some. The sample includes under 45,000 clones, around 74% of them seen just once. The CDR3 contains 13 residues. Germline assignment: CDR1 GTSNPN and CDR2 SVGIG (reference sequence). With 2 bases removed from V and 7 bases from J, the gap between germline ends came to 11 bases. The TCR sequence derives from a man aged 50 to 59 with glioma. Sequences were derived from PBMCs, sampled from a glioma patient whose treatment included an IDH1 peptide vaccine. This rearrangement joins TRBV30 to TRBJ2-2; D is undetermined. CDR3 amino acids: CAWSRTRDGELFF. Written as DNA, the CDR3 is TGTGCCTGGAGTCGGACGCGTGACGGGGAGCTGTTTTTT.